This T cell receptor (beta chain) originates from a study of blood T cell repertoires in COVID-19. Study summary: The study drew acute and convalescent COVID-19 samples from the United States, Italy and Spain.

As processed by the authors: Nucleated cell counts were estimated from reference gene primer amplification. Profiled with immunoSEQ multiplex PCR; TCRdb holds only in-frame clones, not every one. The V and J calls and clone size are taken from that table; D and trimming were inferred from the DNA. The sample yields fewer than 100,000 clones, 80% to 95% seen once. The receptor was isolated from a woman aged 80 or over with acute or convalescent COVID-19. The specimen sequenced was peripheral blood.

Here the CDR3 reads CASSPRGQGIHYGYTF. CDR3 nucleotide sequence: TGTGCCAGCTCACCTCGCGGACAGGGTATTCACTATGGCTACACCTTC. This rearrangement joins TRBV18 to TRBJ1-2, with 8 bases that match TRBD1. Germline CDR1 is KGHSH and CDR2 is LQKENI. The CDR3 consists of 16 residues. After removal of 3 bases from V and 3 bases from J, the junction contained 9 bases not matched to a gene.